This T cell receptor beta chain comes out of a study of T-cell memory formation after mild COVID-19. This CDR3 spans 13 amino acids. Trimming left V 0 bases short and J 7 bases short, with 8 bases between. Germline V gene data show CDR1 as SGHKS and CDR2 as YYEKEE (reference sequence). TCRdb processed the 5' RACE reads anew with MiXCR; each CDR3 protein has one entry. The sample carries roughly 180,000 distinct CDR3 sequences, about 18% recorded once. This clonotype appeared a few times. Its specificity is not known. Study conclusions and caveats: Confirmation of SARS-CoV-2 specificity was lacking for second-wave clones peaking day 37.

Specimen: PBMCs or a T cell subset sorted from them (not recorded which). The chain recombines TRBV5-5 with TRBJ2-1; D not resolved. The source of this sequence is a man in his late teens or twenties who had mild COVID-19 (a few samples of this study predate the infection). Cell type and time point are not known. CDR3 protein: CASSLVDGNEQFF. The CDR3 nucleotides read TGTGCCAGCAGCTTGGTAGATGGGAATGAGCAGTTCTTC.